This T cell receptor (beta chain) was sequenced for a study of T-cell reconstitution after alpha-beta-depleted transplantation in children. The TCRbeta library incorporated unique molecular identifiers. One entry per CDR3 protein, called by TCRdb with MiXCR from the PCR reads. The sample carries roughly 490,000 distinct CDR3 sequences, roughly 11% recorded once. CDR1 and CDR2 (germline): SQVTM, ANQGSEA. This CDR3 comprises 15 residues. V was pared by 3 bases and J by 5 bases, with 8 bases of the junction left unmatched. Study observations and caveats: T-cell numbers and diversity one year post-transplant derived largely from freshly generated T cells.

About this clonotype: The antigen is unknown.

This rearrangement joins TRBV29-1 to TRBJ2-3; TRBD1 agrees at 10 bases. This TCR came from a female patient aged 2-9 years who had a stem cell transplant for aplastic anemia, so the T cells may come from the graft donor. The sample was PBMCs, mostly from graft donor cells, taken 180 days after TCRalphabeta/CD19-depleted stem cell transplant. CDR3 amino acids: CSVDPGQGSEDTQYF. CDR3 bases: TGCAGCGTTGACCCGGGACAGGGGAGCGAAGATACGCAGTATTTT.